Listed below are T cell receptor beta chains from one sample, sequenced in a study of CD8 T cells in ankylosing spondylitis. From the 5' RACE reads, TCRdb called clonotypes with MiXCR, one entry per CDR3 protein. This table has about 440,000 distinct CDR3 sequences, roughly 17% appearing once. The specimen sequenced was blood, either unsorted or a sorted T cell fraction (not recorded which). These receptor sequences come from a male donor with ankylosing spondylitis. CDR3s include the opening cysteine and the closing phenylalanine or tryptophan.

>TRBJ2-2|TRBV20-1
CSAREGGKNTGELFF
>TRBJ2-3|TRBV5-6
CASSLIGTDTQYF
>TRBJ2-1|TRBV7-3
CASSPAGGSYNEQFF
>TRBJ2-2|TRBV11-2
CASSLDKGQGNTGELFF
>TRBJ1-2|TRBV12-3/TRBV12-4
CASSLGSGGYTF
>TRBJ2-6|TRBV6-1
CASSTRTGSSGANVLTF
>TRBJ2-3|TRBV7-2
CASSRRGQGTDTQYF
>TRBJ1-5|TRBV6-2/TRBV6-3
CASRSRTGLDQPQHF
>TRBJ1-1|TRBV7-9
CASIGVLNTEAFF
>TRBJ2-1|TRBV20-1
CSAPTTVGGNEQFF
>TRBJ1-1|TRBV20-1
CSAREGGPEAFF
>TRBJ1-1|TRBV4-3
CASSQEVRGKTEAFF
>TRBJ2-1|TRBV6-2/TRBV6-3
CASSRQSAEQFF
>TRBJ2-1|TRBV11-2
CASSFSDRSWQFF
>TRBJ2-5|TRBV5-1
CASSFRDREVTQYF
>TRBJ2-1|TRBV29-1
CSVDEAGGYNEQFF
>TRBJ2-5|TRBV12-3/TRBV12-4
CASSSPDRGQETQYF
>TRBJ2-4|TRBV6-1
CASSPRDSKNIQYF
>TRBJ2-2|TRBV20-1
CSASGPGETSGVTGELFF
>TRBJ2-7|TRBV15
CATKPGQGSHLINF
>TRBJ2-1|TRBV9
CASSALGEPYNEQFF
>TRBJ1-2|TRBV20-1
CSARDLTGGPGYTF
>TRBJ1-5|TRBV28
CASSLPVGQILGNQPQHF
>TRBJ1-5|TRBV28
CASSLGPGRGNQPQHF
>TRBJ1-5|TRBV12-3/TRBV12-4
CASSLPNDQPQHF
>TRBJ1-1|TRBV10-3
CAISVGTGTEAFF
>TRBJ2-1|TRBV5-1
CASRVGLAGAAGYNEQFF
>TRBJ2-2|TRBV4-2
CASSAGLAGELFF
>TRBJ1-1|TRBV7-9
CASSLATPGGTEAFF
>TRBJ2-7|TRBV10-2
CASSDRNYEQYF
>TRBJ2-7|TRBV18
CASSPPGTGFYEQYF
>TRBJ2-1|TRBV5-1
CASSGTNNEQFF
>TRBJ1-3|TRBV28
CASSSPGSGGGNTIYF
>TRBJ1-1|TRBV11-1
CASSHIKGTVGLMNTEAFF
>TRBJ2-5|TRBV12-3/TRBV12-4
CASSLGPAQETQYF
>TRBJ2-1|TRBV7-8
CASSLESGLAGVEQFF
>TRBJ2-5|TRBV24-1
CATSDSGKETQYF